This T cell receptor (beta chain) was recovered during a study of cytomegalovirus exposure and HLA in healthy donors. Concerning this clone: Its antigen is undetermined.

Findings and limits, study-wide: According to the study, 150 to 200 TCR beta chains were cytomegalovirus-associated. The classifier reportedly diagnosed cytomegalovirus status with high sensitivity and specificity.

Assay used: immunoSEQ multiplex PCR; TCRdb lists only in-frame clones, some missing. The table shows about 63,000 clones, with more than 70% occurring only once. Germline-derived CDR1 and CDR2 are LGHNA and YNFKEQ. V trimming: 0 bases; J trimming: 1 base; junction bases outside the gene matches: 11. The CDR3 is made up of 18 amino acids. Sequenced material: PBMCs. The TCR sequence derives from a young woman in good health and CMV-seronegative. The chain recombines TRBV4-2 with TRBJ1-1, with 7 bases that match TRBD1. The CDR3 sequence is CASSQDTFQGGENTEAFF. The CDR3 DNA sequence: TGTGCCAGCAGCCAAGATACTTTCCAGGGGGGTGAGAACACTGAAGCTTTCTTT.